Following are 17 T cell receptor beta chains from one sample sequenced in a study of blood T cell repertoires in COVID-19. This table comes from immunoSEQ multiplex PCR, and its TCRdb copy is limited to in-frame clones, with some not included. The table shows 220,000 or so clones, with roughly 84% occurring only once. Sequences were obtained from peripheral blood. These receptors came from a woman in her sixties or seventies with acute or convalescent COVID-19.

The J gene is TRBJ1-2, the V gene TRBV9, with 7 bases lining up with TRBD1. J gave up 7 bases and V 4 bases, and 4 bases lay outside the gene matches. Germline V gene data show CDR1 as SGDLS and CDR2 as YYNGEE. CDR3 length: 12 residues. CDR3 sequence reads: CASSNQGVGYTF. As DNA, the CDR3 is TGTGCCAGCAGCAACCAGGGGGTTGGCTACACCTTC.

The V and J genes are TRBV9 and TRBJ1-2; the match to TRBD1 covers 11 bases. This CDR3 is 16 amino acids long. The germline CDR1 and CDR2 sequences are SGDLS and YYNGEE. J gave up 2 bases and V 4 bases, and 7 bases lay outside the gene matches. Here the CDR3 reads CASSPGDRGENYGYTF. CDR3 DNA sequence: TGTGCCAGCAGCCCCGGGGACAGGGGGGAAAACTATGGCTACACCTTC.

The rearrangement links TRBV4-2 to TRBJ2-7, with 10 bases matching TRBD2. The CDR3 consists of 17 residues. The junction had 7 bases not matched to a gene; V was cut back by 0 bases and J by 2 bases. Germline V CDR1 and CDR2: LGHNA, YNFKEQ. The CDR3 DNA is TGTGCCAGCAGCCAAGACCTCGTAGCGGGGGGTACCTACGAGCAGTACTTC. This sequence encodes CASSQDLVAGGTYEQYF.

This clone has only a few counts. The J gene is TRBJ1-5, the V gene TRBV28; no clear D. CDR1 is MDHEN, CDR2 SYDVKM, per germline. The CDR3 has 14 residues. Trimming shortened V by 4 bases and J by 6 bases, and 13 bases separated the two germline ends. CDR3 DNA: TGTGCCAGCAGTTCCGGGATGGGAAGTCAGCCCCAGCATTTT. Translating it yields CASSSGMGSQPQHF.

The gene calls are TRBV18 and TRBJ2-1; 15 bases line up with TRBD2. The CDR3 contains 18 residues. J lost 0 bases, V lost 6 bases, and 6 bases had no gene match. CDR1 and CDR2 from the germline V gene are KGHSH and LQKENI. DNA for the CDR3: TGTGCCAGCTCGGGACTAGCGGGGGGCCAGAGCTCCTACAATGAGCAGTTCTTC. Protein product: CASSGLAGGQSSYNEQFF.

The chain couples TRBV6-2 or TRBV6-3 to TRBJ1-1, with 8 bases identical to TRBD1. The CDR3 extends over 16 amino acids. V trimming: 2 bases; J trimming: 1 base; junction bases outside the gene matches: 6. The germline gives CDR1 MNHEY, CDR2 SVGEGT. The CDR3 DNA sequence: TGTGCCAGCAGTTACCGACAGGGGCCGTGGAACACTGAAGCTTTCTTT. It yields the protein CASSYRQGPWNTEAFF.

The DNA for the CDR3 is TGTGCCAGCAGCTTGGACGCGAACGCGAACACCGGGGAGCTGTTTTTT. Protein: CASSLDANANTGELFF. The V and J genes are TRBV5-4 and TRBJ2-2; D is undetermined. Germline V gene lookup returns CDR1 SGHNT and CDR2 YYREEE (reference sequence). V was shortened by 0 bases and J by 0 bases, with 9 bases between the two germline ends. The CDR3 is made up of 16 amino acids.

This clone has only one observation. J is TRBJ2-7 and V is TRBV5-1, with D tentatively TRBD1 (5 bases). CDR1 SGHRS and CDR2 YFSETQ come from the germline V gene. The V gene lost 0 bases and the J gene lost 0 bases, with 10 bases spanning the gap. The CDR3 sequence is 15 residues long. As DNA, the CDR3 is TGCGCCAGCAGCTTGGCCAATCAGGGCTCCTACGAGCAGTACTTC. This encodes CASSLANQGSYEQYF.

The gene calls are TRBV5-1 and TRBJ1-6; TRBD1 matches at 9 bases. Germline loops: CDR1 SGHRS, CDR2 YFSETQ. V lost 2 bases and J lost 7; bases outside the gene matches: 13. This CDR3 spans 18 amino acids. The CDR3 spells CASSFSGQGGFANSPLHF. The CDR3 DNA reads TGCGCCAGCAGCTTTTCGGGACAGGGTGGATTTGCAAATTCACCCCTCCACTTT.

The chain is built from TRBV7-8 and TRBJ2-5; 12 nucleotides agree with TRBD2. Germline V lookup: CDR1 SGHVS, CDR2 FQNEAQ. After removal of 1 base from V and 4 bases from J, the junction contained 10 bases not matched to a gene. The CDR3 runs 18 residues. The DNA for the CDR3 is TGTGCCAGCAGCTTAGGGCCTAGCGGGGGGGCCTTAGGAGAGACCCAGTACTTC. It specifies CASSLGPSGGALGETQYF.

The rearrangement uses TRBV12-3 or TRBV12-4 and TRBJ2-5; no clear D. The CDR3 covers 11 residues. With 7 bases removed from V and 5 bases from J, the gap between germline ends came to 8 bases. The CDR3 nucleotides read TGTGCCAGCACCTCCAGGGAGACCCAGTACTTC. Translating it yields CASTSRETQYF.

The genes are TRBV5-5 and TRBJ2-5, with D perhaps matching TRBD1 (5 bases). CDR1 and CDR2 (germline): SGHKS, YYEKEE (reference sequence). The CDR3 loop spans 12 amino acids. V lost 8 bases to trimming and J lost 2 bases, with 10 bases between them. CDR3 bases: TGTGCCAGTGACCCAGGGCAAGAGACCCAGTACTTC. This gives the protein CASDPGQETQYF.

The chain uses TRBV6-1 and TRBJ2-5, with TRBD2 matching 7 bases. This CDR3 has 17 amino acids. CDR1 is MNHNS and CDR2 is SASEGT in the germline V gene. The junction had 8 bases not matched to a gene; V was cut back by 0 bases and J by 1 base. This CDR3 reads CASSEASGDHLQETQYF. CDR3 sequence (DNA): TGTGCCAGCAGTGAAGCGAGCGGGGACCACCTCCAAGAGACCCAGTACTTC.

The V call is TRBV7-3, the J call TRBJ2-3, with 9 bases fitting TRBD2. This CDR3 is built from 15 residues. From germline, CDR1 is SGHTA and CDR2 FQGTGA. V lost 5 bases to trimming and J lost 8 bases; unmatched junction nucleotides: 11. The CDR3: CASSLIGGGAVTQYF. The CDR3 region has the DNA TGTGCCAGCAGCCTAATCGGCGGGGGGGCCGTTACGCAGTATTTT.

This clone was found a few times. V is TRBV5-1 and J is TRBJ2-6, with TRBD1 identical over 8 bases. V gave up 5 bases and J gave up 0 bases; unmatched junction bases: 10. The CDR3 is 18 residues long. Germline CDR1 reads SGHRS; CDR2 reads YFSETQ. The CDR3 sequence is CASRPGGDRYSGANVLTF. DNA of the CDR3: TGCGCCAGCAGACCAGGGGGCGACCGGTACTCTGGGGCCAACGTCCTGACTTTC.

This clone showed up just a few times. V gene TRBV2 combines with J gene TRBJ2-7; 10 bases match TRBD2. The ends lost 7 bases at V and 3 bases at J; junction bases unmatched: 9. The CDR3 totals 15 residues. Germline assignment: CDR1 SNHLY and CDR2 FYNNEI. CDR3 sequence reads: CASKIGLADYYEQYF. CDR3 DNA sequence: TGTGCCAGCAAAATCGGACTAGCGGACTACTACGAGCAGTACTTC.

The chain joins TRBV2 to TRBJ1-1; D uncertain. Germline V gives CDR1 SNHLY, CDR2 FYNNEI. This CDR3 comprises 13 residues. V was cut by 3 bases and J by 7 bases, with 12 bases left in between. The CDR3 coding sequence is TGTGCCAGCAGTGACATGGGGAGTTATGAAGCTTTCTTT. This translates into CASSDMGSYEAFF.